Listed below are T cell receptor beta chains from one sample, sequenced in a study of CD8+ T cells in alopecia areata. Generated by immunoSEQ multiplex PCR, the TCRdb table keeps only in-frame clones and is missing some. The table lists about 110,000 clones, 59% of them singletons. The source material was CD8+ T cells sorted from blood. The source is a human donor in good health. CDR3s include the opening cysteine and the closing phenylalanine or tryptophan.

j_call: TRBJ2-7; v_call: TRBV19; cdr3_aa: CASSIADSGNEQYF
j_call: TRBJ2-7; v_call: TRBV5-6; cdr3_aa: CASSLGSHDEQYF
j_call: TRBJ2-4; v_call: TRBV13; cdr3_aa: CASSPTGFGTKNIQYF
j_call: TRBJ1-6; v_call: TRBV27; cdr3_aa: CASRQGNSPLHF
j_call: TRBJ2-1; v_call: TRBV27; cdr3_aa: CASSLAGTSYNEQFF
j_call: TRBJ1-2; v_call: TRBV6-4; cdr3_aa: CASSDSAGGVDGYTF
j_call: TRBJ2-2; v_call: TRBV2; cdr3_aa: CASSGGQGAYTGELFF
j_call: TRBJ1-6; v_call: TRBV7-6; cdr3_aa: CASSLAGARINSPLHF
j_call: TRBJ1-2; v_call: TRBV20-1; cdr3_aa: CSASPRGGYTF
j_call: TRBJ2-7; v_call: TRBV5-1; cdr3_aa: CASSLAGTDHRFYEQYF
j_call: TRBJ1-2; v_call: TRBV29-1; cdr3_aa: CSVGLWDRGFYGYTF
j_call: TRBJ2-5; v_call: TRBV15; cdr3_aa: CATSRDARWGQETQYF
j_call: TRBJ2-3; v_call: TRBV4-2; cdr3_aa: CASSLQEGDTDTQYF
j_call: TRBJ2-3; v_call: TRBV28; cdr3_aa: CASSLLAGSDTQYF
j_call: TRBJ2-1; v_call: TRBV6-5; cdr3_aa: CASLAGGPLNEQFF
j_call: TRBJ1-2; v_call: TRBV4-1; cdr3_aa: CASSHGYGYTF
j_call: TRBJ1-3; v_call: TRBV6-1; cdr3_aa: CASSEEPSSGNTIYF
j_call: TRBJ1-2; v_call: TRBV9; cdr3_aa: CASSPTGFPNYGYTF
j_call: TRBJ2-2; v_call: TRBV10-2; cdr3_aa: CASSALYPTGELFF
j_call: TRBJ1-2; v_call: TRBV15; cdr3_aa: CATRGGGNYGYTF
j_call: TRBJ1-1; v_call: TRBV15; cdr3_aa: CATSRDLGGGTEAFF
j_call: TRBJ2-3; v_call: TRBV5-1; cdr3_aa: CASSLATAGGPTDTQYF
j_call: TRBJ1-1; v_call: TRBV28; cdr3_aa: CASSLWSQGIPAAFF
j_call: TRBJ2-2; v_call: TRBV5-1; cdr3_aa: CASRDGETGELFF
j_call: TRBJ2-3; v_call: TRBV14; cdr3_aa: CASSLYGGDTQYF
j_call: TRBJ1-5; v_call: TRBV28; cdr3_aa: CASSNQPQHF
j_call: TRBJ2-5; v_call: TRBV4-2; cdr3_aa: CASSQGWERETQYF
j_call: TRBJ1-2; v_call: TRBV5-1; cdr3_aa: CASSFIGQGFSRYTF
j_call: TRBJ2-2; v_call: TRBV15; cdr3_aa: CATSRDQRGGELFF
j_call: TRBJ2-2; v_call: TRBV10-2; cdr3_aa: CASSDPTSGGAVANTGELFF
j_call: TRBJ2-7; v_call: TRBV19; cdr3_aa: CASSPGGSYEQYF
j_call: TRBJ1-2; v_call: TRBV7-9; cdr3_aa: CASSLAVGQSYGYTF
j_call: TRBJ1-2; v_call: TRBV30; cdr3_aa: CAYLGQNYGYTF
j_call: TRBJ1-2; v_call: TRBV29-1; cdr3_aa: CSVEVGTGFFF
j_call: TRBJ2-5; v_call: TRBV13; cdr3_aa: CASSSTGTAQETQYF
j_call: TRBJ2-7; v_call: TRBV5-6; cdr3_aa: CASSLAEARYEQYF
j_call: TRBJ2-3; v_call: TRBV15; cdr3_aa: CATSSTDTQYF
j_call: TRBJ2-7; v_call: TRBV15; cdr3_aa: CATSRTRDSYEQYF
j_call: TRBJ1-2; v_call: TRBV19; cdr3_aa: CATEDGNYGYTF
j_call: TRBJ2-3; v_call: TRBV10-2; cdr3_aa: CASEYSGGVTDTQYF
j_call: TRBJ1-2; v_call: TRBV1; cdr3_aa: CTSYLGQGAVGYGYTF
j_call: TRBJ2-2; v_call: TRBV18; cdr3_aa: CASSSGRTGELFF
j_call: TRBJ2-7; v_call: TRBV27; cdr3_aa: CASSIGNSYEQYF
j_call: TRBJ1-6; v_call: TRBV13; cdr3_aa: CASSLGSSYNSPLHF
j_call: TRBJ2-7; v_call: TRBV5-6; cdr3_aa: CASSRGDSQPYEQYF
j_call: TRBJ2-1; v_call: TRBV29-1; cdr3_aa: CSVRGTGEQNEQFF
j_call: TRBJ1-1; v_call: TRBV2; cdr3_aa: CASRSYRTNTEAFF
j_call: TRBJ2-1; v_call: TRBV2; cdr3_aa: CASSEEGQGGDEQFF
j_call: TRBJ2-3; v_call: TRBV14; cdr3_aa: CASSPRAHTDTQYF
j_call: TRBJ1-1; v_call: TRBV10-3; cdr3_aa: CAIRRGSGGGFGENTEAFF
j_call: TRBJ2-5; v_call: TRBV5-4; cdr3_aa: CASSQLGEETQYF
j_call: TRBJ2-5; v_call: TRBV14; cdr3_aa: CASSQEGRGSQETQYF
j_call: TRBJ2-5; v_call: TRBV2; cdr3_aa: CASSEGTGSQETQYF
j_call: TRBJ1-2; v_call: TRBV9; cdr3_aa: CASSVATEANYGYTF
j_call: TRBJ1-2; v_call: TRBV5-6; cdr3_aa: CASSLEGQGNYGYTF